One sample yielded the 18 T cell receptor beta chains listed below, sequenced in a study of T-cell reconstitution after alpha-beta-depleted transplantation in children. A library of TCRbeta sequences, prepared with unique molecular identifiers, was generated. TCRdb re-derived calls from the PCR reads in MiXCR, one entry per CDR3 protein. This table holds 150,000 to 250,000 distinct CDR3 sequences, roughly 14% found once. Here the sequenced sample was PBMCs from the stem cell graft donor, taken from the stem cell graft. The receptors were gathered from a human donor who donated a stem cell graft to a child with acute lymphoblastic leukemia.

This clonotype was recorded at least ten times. CDR3 residues: CASSSAQGVDTQYF. DNA for the CDR3: TGTGCCAGCAGCTCCGCTCAGGGCGTTGATACGCAGTATTTT. The chain uses TRBV7-9 and TRBJ2-3; maybe TRBD1 (5 bases). V lost 4 bases to trimming and J lost 6 bases, with 14 bases between them. This CDR3 is 14 amino acids long. Germline lookup yields CDR1 SEHNR and CDR2 FQNEAQ (reference sequence).

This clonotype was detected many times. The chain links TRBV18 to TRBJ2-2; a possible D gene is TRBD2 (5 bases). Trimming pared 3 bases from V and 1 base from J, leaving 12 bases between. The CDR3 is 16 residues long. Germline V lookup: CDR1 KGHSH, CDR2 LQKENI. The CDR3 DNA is TGTGCCAGCTCACCGATGACCGCGGGGAACACCGGGGAGCTGTTTTTT. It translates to CASSPMTAGNTGELFF.

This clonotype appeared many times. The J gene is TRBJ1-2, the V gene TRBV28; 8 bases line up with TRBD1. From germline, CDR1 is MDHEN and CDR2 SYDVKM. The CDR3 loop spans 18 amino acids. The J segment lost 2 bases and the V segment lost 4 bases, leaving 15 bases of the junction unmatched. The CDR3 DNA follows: TGTGCCAGCAGTTCCGGTCCGGAGGACAGGGACGAAAACTATGGCTACACCTTC. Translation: CASSSGPEDRDENYGYTF.

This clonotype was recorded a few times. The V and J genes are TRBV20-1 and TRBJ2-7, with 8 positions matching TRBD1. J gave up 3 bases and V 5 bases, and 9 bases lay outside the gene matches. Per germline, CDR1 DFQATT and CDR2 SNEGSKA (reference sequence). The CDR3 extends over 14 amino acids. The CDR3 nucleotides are TGCAGTGCTCCTCCGAGACAGGGGCGCTACGAGCAGTACTTC. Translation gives CSAPPRQGRYEQYF.

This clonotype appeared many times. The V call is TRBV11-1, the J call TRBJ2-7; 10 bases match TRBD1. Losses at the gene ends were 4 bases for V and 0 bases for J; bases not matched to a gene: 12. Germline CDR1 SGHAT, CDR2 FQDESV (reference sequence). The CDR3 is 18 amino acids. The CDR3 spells CASSSRGDRGYSSYEQYF. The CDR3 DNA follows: TGTGCCAGCAGCTCAAGAGGGGACAGGGGATATTCCTCCTACGAGCAGTACTTC. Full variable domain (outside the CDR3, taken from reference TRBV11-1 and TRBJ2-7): EAEVAQSPRYKITEKSQAVAFWCDPISGHATLYWYRQILGQGPELLVQFQDESVVDDSQLPKDRFSAERLKGVDSTLKIQPAELGDSAMYLCASSSRGDRGYSSYEQYFGPGTRLTVT.

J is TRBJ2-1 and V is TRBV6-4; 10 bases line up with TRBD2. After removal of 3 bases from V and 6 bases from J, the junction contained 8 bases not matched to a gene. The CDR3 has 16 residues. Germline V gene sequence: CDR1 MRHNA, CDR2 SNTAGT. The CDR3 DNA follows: TGTGCCAGCAGTGAACCAGCGGGAGGGCCGAGCAATGAGCAGTTCTTC. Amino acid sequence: CASSEPAGGPSNEQFF.

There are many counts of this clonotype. Here the CDR3 reads CASSLSRNEQFF. DNA for the CDR3: TGCGCCAGCAGCTTGAGCAGGAATGAGCAGTTCTTC. This chain joins TRBV5-1 and TRBJ2-1; no firm D call. V was shortened by 1 base and J by 7 bases, with 6 bases between the two germline ends. Germline V gene data show CDR1 as SGHRS and CDR2 as YFSETQ. The CDR3 consists of 12 residues.

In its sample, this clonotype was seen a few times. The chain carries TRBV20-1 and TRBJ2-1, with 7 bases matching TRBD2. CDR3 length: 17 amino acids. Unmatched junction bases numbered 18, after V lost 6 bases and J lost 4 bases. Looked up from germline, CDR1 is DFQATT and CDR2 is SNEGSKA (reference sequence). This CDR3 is CSARRSFETSSYNEQFF. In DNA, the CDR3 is TGCAGTGCCCGACGGAGTTTTGAGACTAGCAGTTACAATGAGCAGTTCTTC.

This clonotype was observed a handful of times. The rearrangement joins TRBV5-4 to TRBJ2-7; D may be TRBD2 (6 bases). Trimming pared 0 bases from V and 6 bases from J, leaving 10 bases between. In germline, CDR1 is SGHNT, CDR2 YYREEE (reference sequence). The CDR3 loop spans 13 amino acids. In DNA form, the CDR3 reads TGTGCCAGCAGCTTGGTCCTGGGGGGCGAGCAGTACTTC. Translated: CASSLVLGGEQYF.

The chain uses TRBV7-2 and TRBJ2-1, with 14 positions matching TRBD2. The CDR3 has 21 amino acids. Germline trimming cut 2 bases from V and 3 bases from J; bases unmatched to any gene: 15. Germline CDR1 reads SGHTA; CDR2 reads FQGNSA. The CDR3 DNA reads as TGTGCCAGCAGCTTACCAAAGGGGGGACTAGCGGGAGAGGGTATCTACAATGAGCAGTTCTTC. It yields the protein CASSLPKGGLAGEGIYNEQFF.

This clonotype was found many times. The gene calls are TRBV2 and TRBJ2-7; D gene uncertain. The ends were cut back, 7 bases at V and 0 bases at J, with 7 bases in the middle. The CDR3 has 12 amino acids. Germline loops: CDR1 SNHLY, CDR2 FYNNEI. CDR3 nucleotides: TGTGCCAGCAACCGGATCTCCTACGAGCAGTACTTC. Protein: CASNRISYEQYF.

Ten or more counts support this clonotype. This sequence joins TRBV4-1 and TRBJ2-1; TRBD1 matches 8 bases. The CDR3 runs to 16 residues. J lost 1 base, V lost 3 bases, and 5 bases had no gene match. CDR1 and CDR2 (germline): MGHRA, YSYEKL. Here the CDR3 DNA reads TGCGCCAGCAGCCATGCAGGACAGGGTTCCTACAATGAGCAGTTCTTC. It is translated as CASSHAGQGSYNEQFF.

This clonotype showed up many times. CDR3 bases: TGTGCCAGCAGTTCAACCATGAACACTGAAGCTTTCTTT. It translates to CASSSTMNTEAFF. The chain carries TRBV12-3 or TRBV12-4 and TRBJ1-1; D remains ambiguous. The V end was cut by 4 bases, the J end by 0 bases, with 6 bases between. The CDR3 spans 13 residues.

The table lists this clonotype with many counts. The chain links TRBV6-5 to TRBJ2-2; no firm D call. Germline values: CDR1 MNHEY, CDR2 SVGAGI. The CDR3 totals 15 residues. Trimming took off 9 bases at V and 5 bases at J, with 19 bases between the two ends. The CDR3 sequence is CASDNRAVPTGELFF. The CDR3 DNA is TGTGCCAGTGACAATCGCGCGGTTCCTACCGGGGAGCTGTTTTTT.

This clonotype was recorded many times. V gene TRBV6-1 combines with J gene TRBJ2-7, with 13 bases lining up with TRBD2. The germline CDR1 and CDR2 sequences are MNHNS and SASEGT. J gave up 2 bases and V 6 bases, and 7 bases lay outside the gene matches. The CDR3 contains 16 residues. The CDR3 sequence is CASRDTGTSGAYEQYF. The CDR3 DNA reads TGTGCCAGCAGAGATACCGGGACTAGCGGGGCCTACGAGCAGTACTTC.

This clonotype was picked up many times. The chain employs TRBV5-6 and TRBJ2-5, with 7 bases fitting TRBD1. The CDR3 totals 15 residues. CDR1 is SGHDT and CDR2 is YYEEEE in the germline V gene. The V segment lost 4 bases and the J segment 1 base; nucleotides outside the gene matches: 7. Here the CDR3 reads CASSHLTGPQETQYF. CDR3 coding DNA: TGTGCCAGCAGCCATCTGACAGGGCCCCAAGAGACCCAGTACTTC.

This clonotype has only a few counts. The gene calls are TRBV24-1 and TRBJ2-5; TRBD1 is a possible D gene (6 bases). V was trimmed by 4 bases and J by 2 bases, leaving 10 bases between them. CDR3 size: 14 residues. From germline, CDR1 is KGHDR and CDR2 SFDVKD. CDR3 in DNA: TGTGCCACCAGTGAGGGGGCCGGTCAAGAGACCCAGTACTTC. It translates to CATSEGAGQETQYF.

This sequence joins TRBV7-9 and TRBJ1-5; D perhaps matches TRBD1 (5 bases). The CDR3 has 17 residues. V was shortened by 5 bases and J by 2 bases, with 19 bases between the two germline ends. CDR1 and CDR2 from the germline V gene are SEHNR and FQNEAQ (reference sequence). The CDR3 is CASSPGSGAWGNQPQHF. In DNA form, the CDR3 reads TGTGCCAGCAGCCCAGGGTCCGGGGCTTGGGGCAATCAGCCCCAGCATTTT.